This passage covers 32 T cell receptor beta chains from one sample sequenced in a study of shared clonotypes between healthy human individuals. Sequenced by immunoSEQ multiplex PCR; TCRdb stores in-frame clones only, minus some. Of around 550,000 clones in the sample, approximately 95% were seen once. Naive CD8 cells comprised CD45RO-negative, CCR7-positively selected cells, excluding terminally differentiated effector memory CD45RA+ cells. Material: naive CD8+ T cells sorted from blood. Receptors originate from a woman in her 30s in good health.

The CDR3 region is CASSILGGYEQYF. The CDR3 nucleotides read TGTGCCAGTAGTATTCTGGGGGGTTACGAGCAGTACTTC. This chain joins TRBV19 and TRBJ2-7; D may be TRBD2 (6 bases). V was cut by 3 bases and J by 4 bases, with 10 bases left in between. CDR3 length: 13 residues. Germline V gene lookup returns CDR1 LNHDA and CDR2 SQIVND (reference sequence). Full variable domain (outside the CDR3, taken from reference TRBV19 and TRBJ2-7): DGGITQSPKYLFRKEGQNVTLSCEQNLNHDAMYWYRQDPGQGLRLIYYSQIVNDFQKGDIAEGYSVSREKKESFPLTVTSAQKNPTAFYLCASSILGGYEQYFGPGTRLTVT.

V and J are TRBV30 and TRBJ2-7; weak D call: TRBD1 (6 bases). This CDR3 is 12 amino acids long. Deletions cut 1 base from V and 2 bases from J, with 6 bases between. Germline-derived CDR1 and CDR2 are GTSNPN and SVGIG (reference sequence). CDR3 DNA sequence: TGTGCCTGGAGTGGACAGGCCTACGAGCAGTACTTC. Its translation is CAWSGQAYEQYF.

The CDR3 here is CAISELGSGRDNEQFF. As DNA, the CDR3 is TGTGCCATCAGTGAGCTAGGTTCTGGCAGGGACAATGAGCAGTTCTTC. The chain recombines TRBV10-3 with TRBJ2-1; possibly TRBD1 for D (5 bases). Germline loops: CDR1 ENHRY, CDR2 SYGVKD. The V and J ends lost 2 bases and 5 bases respectively, with 16 bases between them. The CDR3 is 16 amino acids.

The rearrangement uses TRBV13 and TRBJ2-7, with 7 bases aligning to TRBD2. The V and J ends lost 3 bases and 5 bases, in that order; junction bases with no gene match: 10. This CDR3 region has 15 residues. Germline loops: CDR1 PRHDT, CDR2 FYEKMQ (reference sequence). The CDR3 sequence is CASSLMYGGSNEQYF. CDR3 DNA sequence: TGTGCCAGCAGCTTGATGTACGGGGGGAGCAACGAGCAGTACTTC.

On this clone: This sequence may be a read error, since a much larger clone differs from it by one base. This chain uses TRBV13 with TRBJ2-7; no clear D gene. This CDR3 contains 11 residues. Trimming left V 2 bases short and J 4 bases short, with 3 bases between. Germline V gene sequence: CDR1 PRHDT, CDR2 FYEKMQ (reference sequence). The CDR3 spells CASSLRYEQYF. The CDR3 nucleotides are TGTGCCAGCAGCTTACGGTACGAGCAGTACTTC.

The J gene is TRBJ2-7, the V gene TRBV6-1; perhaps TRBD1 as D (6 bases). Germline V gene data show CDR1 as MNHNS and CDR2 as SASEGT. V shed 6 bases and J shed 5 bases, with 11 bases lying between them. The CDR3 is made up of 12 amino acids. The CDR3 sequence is CASSTGSHEQYF. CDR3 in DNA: TGTGCCAGCAGCACAGGGAGCCACGAGCAGTACTTC.

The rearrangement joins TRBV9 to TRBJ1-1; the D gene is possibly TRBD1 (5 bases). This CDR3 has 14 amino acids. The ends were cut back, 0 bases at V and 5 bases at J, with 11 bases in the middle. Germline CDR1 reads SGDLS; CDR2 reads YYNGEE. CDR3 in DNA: TGTGCCAGCAGCGTAGCAGGGTTCGAGACTGAAGCTTTCTTT. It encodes CASSVAGFETEAFF.

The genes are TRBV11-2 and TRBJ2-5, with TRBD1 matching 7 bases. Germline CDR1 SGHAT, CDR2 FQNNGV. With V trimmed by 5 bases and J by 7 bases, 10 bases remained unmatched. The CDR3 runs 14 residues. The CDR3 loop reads CASSARTGVATQYF. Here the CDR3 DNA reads TGTGCCAGCAGCGCGCGGACAGGCGTGGCGACCCAGTACTTC.

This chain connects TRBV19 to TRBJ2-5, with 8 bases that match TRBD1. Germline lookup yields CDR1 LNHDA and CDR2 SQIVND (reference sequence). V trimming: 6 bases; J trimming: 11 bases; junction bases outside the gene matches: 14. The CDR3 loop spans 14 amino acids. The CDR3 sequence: CASSAGTGAFEQYF. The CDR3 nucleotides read TGTGCCAGTAGCGCCGGGACAGGCGCTTTTGAGCAGTACTTC. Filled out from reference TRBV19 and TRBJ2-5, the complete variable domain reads DGGITQSPKYLFRKEGQNVTLSCEQNLNHDAMYWYRQDPGQGLRLIYYSQIVNDFQKGDIAEGYSVSREKKESFPLTVTSAQKNPTAFYLCASSAGTGAFEQYFGPGTRLLVL.

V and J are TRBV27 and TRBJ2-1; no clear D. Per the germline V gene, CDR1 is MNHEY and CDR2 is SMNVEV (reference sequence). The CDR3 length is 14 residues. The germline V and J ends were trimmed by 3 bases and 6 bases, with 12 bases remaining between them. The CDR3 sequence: CASSLRTATNEQFF. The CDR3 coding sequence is TGTGCCAGCAGTTTGAGGACCGCCACCAATGAGCAGTTCTTC.

The CDR3 DNA sequence: TGTGCCAGCAGCCACGGACTAGCGGAATCCTACGAGCAGTACTTC. The encoded protein is CASSHGLAESYEQYF. The chain combines TRBV4-2 with TRBJ2-7; the match to TRBD2 covers 10 bases. Germline CDR1 and CDR2: LGHNA and YNFKEQ. The CDR3 consists of 15 residues. J lost 1 base, V lost 3 bases, and 3 bases had no gene match.

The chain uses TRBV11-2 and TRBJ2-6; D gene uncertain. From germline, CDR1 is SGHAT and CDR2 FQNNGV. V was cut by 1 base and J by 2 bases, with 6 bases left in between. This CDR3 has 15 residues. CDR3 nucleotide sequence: TGTGCCAGCAGCTTAGCAGGCGCTGGGGCCAACGTCCTGACTTTC. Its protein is CASSLAGAGANVLTF.

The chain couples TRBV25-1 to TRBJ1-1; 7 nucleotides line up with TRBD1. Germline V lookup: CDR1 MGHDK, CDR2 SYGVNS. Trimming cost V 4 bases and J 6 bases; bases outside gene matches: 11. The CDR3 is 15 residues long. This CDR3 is CASSVDREGGPEAFF. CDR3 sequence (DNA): TGTGCCAGCAGTGTAGACAGGGAGGGTGGACCTGAAGCTTTCTTT.

CDR3 sequence: CASSLSLGQNYEQYF. The DNA for the CDR3 is TGTGCCAGCAGCTTATCCCTAGGGCAGAACTACGAGCAGTACTTC. The V and J genes are TRBV7-9 and TRBJ2-7, with D hard to call. CDR3 length: 15 residues. Between the trimmed V and J ends, which lost 2 bases and 3 bases, there was a span of 14 bases. Looked up from germline, CDR1 is SEHNR and CDR2 is FQNEAQ (reference sequence).

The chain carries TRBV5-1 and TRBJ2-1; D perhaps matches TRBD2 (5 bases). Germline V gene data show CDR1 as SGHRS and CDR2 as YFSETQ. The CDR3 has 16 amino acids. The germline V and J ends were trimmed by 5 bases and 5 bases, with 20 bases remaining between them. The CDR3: CASSPSPGVFHNEQFF. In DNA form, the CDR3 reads TGCGCCAGCAGTCCCAGCCCCGGGGTATTCCACAATGAGCAGTTCTTC.

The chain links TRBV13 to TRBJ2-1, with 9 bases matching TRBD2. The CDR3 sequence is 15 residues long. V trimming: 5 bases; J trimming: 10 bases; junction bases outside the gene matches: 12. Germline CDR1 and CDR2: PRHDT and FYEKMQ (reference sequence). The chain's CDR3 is CASSVPTSGPGEQFF. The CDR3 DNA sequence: TGTGCCAGCAGCGTACCTACTAGCGGGCCGGGCGAGCAGTTCTTC. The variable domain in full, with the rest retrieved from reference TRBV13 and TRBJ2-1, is AAGVIQSPRHLIKEKRETATLKCYPIPRHDTVYWYQQGPGQDPQFLISFYEKMQSDKGSIPDRFSAQQFSDYHSELNMSSLELGDSALYFCASSVPTSGPGEQFFGPGTRLTVL.

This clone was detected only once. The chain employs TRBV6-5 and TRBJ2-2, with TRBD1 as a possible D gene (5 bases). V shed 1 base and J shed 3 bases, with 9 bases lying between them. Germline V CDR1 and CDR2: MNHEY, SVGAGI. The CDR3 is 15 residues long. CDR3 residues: CASSYWIGDTGELFF. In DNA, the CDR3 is TGTGCCAGCAGTTACTGGATAGGGGACACCGGGGAGCTGTTTTTT.

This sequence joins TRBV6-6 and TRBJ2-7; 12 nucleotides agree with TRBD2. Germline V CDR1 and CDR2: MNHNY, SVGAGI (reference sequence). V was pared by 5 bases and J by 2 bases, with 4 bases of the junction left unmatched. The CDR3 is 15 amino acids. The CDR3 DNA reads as TGTGCCAGCAGTGATCTAGCGGGAGGGGCCTACGAGCAGTACTTC. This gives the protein CASSDLAGGAYEQYF.

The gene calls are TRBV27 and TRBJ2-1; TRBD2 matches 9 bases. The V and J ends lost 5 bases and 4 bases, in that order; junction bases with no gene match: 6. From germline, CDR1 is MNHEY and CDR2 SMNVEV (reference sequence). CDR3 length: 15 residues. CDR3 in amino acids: CASSPPSGAYNEQFF. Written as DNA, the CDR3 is TGTGCCAGCAGTCCACCTAGCGGGGCGTACAATGAGCAGTTCTTC.

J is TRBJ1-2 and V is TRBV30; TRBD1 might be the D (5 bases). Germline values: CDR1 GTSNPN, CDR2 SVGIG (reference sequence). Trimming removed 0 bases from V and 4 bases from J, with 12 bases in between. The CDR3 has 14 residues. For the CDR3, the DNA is TGTGCCTGGAGTGTATGGGGCACACGCTATGGCTACACCTTC. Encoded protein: CAWSVWGTRYGYTF.

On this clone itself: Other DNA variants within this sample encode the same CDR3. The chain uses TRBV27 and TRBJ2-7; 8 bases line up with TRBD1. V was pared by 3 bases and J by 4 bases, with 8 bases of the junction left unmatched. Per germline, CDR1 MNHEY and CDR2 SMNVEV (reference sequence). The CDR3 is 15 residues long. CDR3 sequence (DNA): TGTGCCAGCAGTTTTTTCCCAGGGGGCGCGTACGAGCAGTACTTC. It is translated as CASSFFPGGAYEQYF.

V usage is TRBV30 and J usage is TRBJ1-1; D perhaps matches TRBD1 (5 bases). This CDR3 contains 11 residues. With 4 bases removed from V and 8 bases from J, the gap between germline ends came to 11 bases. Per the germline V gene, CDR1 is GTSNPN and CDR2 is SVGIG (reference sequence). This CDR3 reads CAWTEGIEAFF. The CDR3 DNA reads TGTGCCTGGACTGAGGGGATCGAAGCTTTCTTT.

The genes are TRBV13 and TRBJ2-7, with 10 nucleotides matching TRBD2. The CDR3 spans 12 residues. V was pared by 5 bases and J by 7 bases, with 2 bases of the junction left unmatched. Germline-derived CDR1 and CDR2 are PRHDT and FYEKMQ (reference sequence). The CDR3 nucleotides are TGTGCCAGCAGCCGACTAGCGGGTGAGCAGTACTTC. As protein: CASSRLAGEQYF.

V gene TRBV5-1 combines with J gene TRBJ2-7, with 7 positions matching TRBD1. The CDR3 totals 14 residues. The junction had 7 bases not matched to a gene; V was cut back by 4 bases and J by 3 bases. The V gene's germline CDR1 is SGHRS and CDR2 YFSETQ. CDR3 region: CASSTSTGYYEQYF. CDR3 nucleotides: TGCGCCAGCAGCACCTCGACAGGGTACTACGAGCAGTACTTC.

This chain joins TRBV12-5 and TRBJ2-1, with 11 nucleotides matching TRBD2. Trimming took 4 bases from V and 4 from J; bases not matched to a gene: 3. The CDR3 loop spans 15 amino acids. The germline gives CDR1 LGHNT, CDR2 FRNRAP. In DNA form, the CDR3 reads TGTGCTAGTGGTTCGACTAGCGGGGTATACAATGAGCAGTTCTTC. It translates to CASGSTSGVYNEQFF. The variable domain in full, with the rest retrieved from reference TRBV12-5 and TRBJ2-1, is DARVTQTPRHKVTEMGQEVTMRCQPILGHNTVFWYRQTMMQGLELLAYFRNRAPLDDSGMPKDRFSAEMPDATLATLKIQPSEPRDSAVYFCASGSTSGVYNEQFFGPGTRLTVL.

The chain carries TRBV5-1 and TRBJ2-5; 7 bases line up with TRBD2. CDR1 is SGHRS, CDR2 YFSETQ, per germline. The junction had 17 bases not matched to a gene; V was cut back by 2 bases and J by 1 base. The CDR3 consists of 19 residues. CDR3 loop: CASSFGLAETWSVQETQYF. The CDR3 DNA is TGCGCCAGCAGCTTTGGGCTAGCGGAAACCTGGAGTGTCCAAGAGACCCAGTACTTC.

CDR3 loop: CASSTEVTSIEQYF. In DNA, the CDR3 is TGTGCCAGCAGTACGGAGGTGACTAGTATCGAGCAGTACTTC. The chain combines TRBV6-5 with TRBJ2-7; maybe TRBD2 (6 bases). The CDR3 spans 14 residues. The ends were cut back, 5 bases at V and 6 bases at J, with 17 bases in the middle. Per germline, CDR1 MNHEY and CDR2 SVGAGI.

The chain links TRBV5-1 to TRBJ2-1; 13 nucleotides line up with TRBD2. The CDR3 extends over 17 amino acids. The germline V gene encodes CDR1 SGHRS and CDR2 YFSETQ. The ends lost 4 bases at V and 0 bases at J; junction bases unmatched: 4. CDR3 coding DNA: TGCGCCAGCAGCGAAAGGACTAGCGGGAGCTCCTACAATGAGCAGTTCTTC. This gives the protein CASSERTSGSSYNEQFF. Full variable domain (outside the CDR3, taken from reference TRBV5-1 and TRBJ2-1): KAGVTQTPRYLIKTRGQQVTLSCSPISGHRSVSWYQQTPGQGLQFLFEYFSETQRNKGNFPGRFSGRQFSNSRSEMNVSTLELGDSALYLCASSERTSGSSYNEQFFGPGTRLTVL.

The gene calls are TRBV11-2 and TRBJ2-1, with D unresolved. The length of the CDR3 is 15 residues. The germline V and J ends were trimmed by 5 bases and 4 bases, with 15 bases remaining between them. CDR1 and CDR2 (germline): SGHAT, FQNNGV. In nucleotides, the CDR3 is TGTGCCAGCAGCCTTACCAGGACGCAGTACAATGAGCAGTTCTTC. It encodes CASSLTRTQYNEQFF.

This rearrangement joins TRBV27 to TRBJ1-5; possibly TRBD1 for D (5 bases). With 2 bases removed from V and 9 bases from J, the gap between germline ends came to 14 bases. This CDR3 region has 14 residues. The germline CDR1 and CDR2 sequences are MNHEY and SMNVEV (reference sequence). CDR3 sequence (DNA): TGTGCCAGCAGTTTAGGGGGAAATAGGCCGCCCCAGCATTTT. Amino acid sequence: CASSLGGNRPPQHF.

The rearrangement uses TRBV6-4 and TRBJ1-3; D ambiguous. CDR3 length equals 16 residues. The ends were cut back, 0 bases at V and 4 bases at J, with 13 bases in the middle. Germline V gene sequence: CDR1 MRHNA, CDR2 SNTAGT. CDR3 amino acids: CASSDSSGGLGNTIYF. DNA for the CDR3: TGTGCCAGCAGTGACTCAAGCGGAGGGTTGGGAAACACCATATATTTT.

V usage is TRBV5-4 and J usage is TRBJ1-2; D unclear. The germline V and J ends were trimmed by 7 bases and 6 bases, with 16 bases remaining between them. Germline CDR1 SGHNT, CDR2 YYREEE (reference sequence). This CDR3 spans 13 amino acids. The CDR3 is CASLTPWGDGYTF. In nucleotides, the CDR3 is TGTGCCAGCTTGACCCCGTGGGGTGATGGCTACACCTTC.